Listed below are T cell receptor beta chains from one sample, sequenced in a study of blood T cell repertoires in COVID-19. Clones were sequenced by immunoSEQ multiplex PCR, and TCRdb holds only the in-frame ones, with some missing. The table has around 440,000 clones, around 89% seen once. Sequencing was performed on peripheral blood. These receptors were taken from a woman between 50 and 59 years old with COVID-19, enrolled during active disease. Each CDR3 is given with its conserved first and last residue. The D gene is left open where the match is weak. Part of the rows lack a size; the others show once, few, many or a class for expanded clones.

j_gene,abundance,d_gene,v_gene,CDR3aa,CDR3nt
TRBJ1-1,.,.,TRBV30,CAWASGIYTEAFF,TGTGCCTGGGCTTCCGGGATTTACACTGAAGCTTTCTTT
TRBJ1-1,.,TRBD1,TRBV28,CASRSRQGGSFF,TGTGCCAGCAGATCCAGACAGGGTGGATCTTTCTTT
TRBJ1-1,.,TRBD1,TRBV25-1,CASSEWQGANTEAFF,TGTGCCAGCAGTGAATGGCAGGGGGCCAACACTGAAGCTTTCTTT
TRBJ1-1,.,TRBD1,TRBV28,CASRLLTGGKNTEAFF,TGTGCCAGCAGGCTATTGACAGGGGGCAAGAACACTGAAGCTTTCTTT
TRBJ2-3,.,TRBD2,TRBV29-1,CSVAITSGLTDTQYF,TGCAGCGTTGCAATCACTAGCGGGTTAACAGATACGCAGTATTTT
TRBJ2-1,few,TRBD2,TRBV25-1,CASSGTSGVLDEQFF,TGTGCCAGCAGTGGAACGAGCGGGGTTCTCGATGAGCAGTTCTTC
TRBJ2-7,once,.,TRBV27,CASSYRSEQYF,TGTGCCAGCAGCTACAGGTCCGAGCAGTACTTC
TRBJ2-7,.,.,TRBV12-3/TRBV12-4,CASVTGNEQYF,TGTGCCAGCGTTACAGGGAACGAGCAGTACTTC
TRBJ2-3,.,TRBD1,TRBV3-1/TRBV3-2,CASSPGYGQGSSADTQYF,TGTGCCAGCAGCCCAGGTTATGGACAGGGAAGTTCCGCAGATACGCAGTATTTT
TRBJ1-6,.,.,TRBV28,CASTQLELYNSPLHF,TGTGCCAGCACCCAACTAGAGTTATATAATTCACCCCTCCACTTT
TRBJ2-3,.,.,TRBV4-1,CASSQSLDTQYF,TGCGCCAGCAGCCAATCATTAGATACGCAGTATTTT
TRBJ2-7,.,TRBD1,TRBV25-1,CASRWTGSYEQYF,TGTGCCAGCAGGTGGACAGGCTCCTACGAGCAGTACTTC
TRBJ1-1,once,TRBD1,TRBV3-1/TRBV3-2,CASRQGRTEAFF,TGTGCCAGCAGACAGGGGCGCACTGAAGCTTTCTTT
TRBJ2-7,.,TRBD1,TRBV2,CASAGGYEQYF,TGTGCCTCGGCAGGGGGCTACGAGCAGTACTTC
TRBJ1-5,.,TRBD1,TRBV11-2,CASSLQGAEQPQHF,TGTGCCAGCAGCTTACAGGGGGCGGAACAGCCCCAGCATTTT
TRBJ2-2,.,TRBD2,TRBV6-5,CAGALAGGTGELFF,TGTGCCGGGGCACTAGCGGGAGGGACCGGGGAGCTGTTTTTT
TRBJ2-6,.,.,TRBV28,CASSLLQTGANVLTF,TGTGCCAGCAGTTTATTACAGACTGGGGCCAACGTCCTGACTTTC
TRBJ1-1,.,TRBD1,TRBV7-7,CASSPLLGQGALTEAFF,TGTGCCAGCAGCCCTCTCTTAGGACAGGGGGCGCTTACTGAAGCTTTCTTT
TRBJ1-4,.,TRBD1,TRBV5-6,CASSWDRGYEKLFF,TGTGCCAGCAGCTGGGACAGGGGGTATGAAAAACTGTTTTTT
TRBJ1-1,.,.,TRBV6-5,CATRTAAAEAFF,TGTGCCACCCGAACAGCAGCCGCTGAAGCTTTCTTT
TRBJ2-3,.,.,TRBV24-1,CATSEAGESGTDTQYF,TGTGCCACCAGTGAAGCAGGGGAGAGTGGCACAGATACGCAGTATTTT
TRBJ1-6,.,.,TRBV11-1,CASSREGSPLHF,TGTGCCAGCTCCAGGGAGGGTTCACCCCTCCACTTT
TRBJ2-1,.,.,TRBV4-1,CASSQGEPVYNEQFF,TGCGCCAGCAGCCAAGGCGAACCCGTCTACAATGAGCAGTTCTTC